This T cell receptor beta chain was identified in a study of cytomegalovirus exposure and HLA in healthy donors. Study information: There were 100 million to 120 million unique TCR beta sequences, drawn from about 179 million T cells, in an earlier analysis. A preliminary data release comprised approximately 85 million unique TCRs obtained from HLA-typed donors.

PCR used 60 Vbeta primers and 13 Jbeta primers. Assay used: immunoSEQ multiplex PCR; TCRdb lists only in-frame clones, some missing. This table holds fewer than 200,000 clones, roughly 76% found once. Study observations and caveats: The study designated roughly 160 TCR beta chains cytomegalovirus-associated. A later analysis linked a missense variant in DCLRE1C to the trimming of TCR beta V and J genes.

As regards this clone: The antigen remains unidentified.

In germline, CDR1 is SGHRS, CDR2 YFSETQ. Trimming cost V 2 bases and J 8 bases, with 14 bases left between them. CDR3 length: 15 residues. V usage is TRBV5-1 and J usage is TRBJ1-6; tentative D call: TRBD1 (6 bases). This clonotype was sampled from a male donor in good health and CMV-seronegative. Sequencing was done on a sample of PBMCs. The CDR3 is CASSFGQGYDSPLHF. The CDR3 coding sequence is TGCGCCAGCAGCTTTGGCCAGGGGTATGATTCACCCCTCCACTTT. The full variable domain, in which reference TRBV5-1 and TRBJ1-6 provide the parts outside the CDR3, is KAGVTQTPRYLIKTRGQQVTLSCSPISGHRSVSWYQQTPGQGLQFLFEYFSETQRNKGNFPGRFSGRQFSNSRSEMNVSTLELGDSALYLCASSFGQGYDSPLHFGNGTRLTVT.